This T cell receptor (beta chain) was observed in a study of T cells in Graves' hyperthyroidism and ophthalmopathy. Amplified regions were TCR beta CDR3 sequences from RNA transcripts. First-round RT-PCR targeting the TCR CDR3 was performed with the HTBI primer set. TCRdb reanalysed the multiplex PCR reads using MiXCR and keeps one entry per CDR3 protein. Altogether about 500,000 distinct CDR3 sequences are present, roughly 16% being singletons, with the ten largest covering around 32%. Ophthalmopathy patients had Clinical Activity Score at least 3, NOSPECS grade at least 4, duration under 3 months. The ends were cut back, 8 bases at V and 7 bases at J, with 17 bases in the middle. The CDR3 loop spans 14 amino acids. From germline, CDR1 is MNHEY and CDR2 SMNVEV (reference sequence).

The chain joins TRBV27 to TRBJ1-4, with D unclear. This clonotype was sampled from a woman aged 25-40 years with Graves' ophthalmopathy. Specimen: blood. The CDR3 nucleotides are TGTGCCAGCGCGAAGCAAAGGCGGGGTGAAAAACTGTTTTTT. Translating gives CASAKQRRGEKLFF. The variable domain in full, with the rest retrieved from reference TRBV27 and TRBJ1-4, is EAQVTQNPRYLITVTGKKLTVTCSQNMNHEYMSWYRQDPGLGLRQIYYSMNVEVTDKGDVPEGYKVSRKEKRNFPLILESPSPNQTSLYFCASAKQRRGEKLFFGSGTQLSVL.